The present entry profiles one T cell receptor (beta chain) with its context. This entry belongs to a study of blood T cell repertoires in COVID-19. Study-wide background: Samples of COVID-19 (acute and convalescent) were obtained from the United States, Italy and Spain. PBMCs, B-cell-depleted T cells, or T cells provided the cDNA or gDNA that made up the material.

As handled by the study authors: How many nucleated cells were present was estimated from reference gene primer amplification. Produced via immunoSEQ multiplex PCR; TCRdb's table is partial and in-frame only. That table furnishes V, J and clone size, whereas the DNA furnished D and trimming. This sample has some 450,000 clones, with around 90% found just once. A Seattle source enrolled patients during active infection and followed them longitudinally. Trimming left V 1 base short and J 4 bases short, with 8 bases between. CDR3 size: 14 residues. Germline CDR1 reads MGHRA; CDR2 reads YSYEKL. The specimen sequenced was peripheral blood. This chain connects TRBV4-1 to TRBJ2-1, with a weak D call TRBD2 (6 bases). This TCR derives from a man younger than 30 with COVID-19, enrolled during active disease. DNA for the CDR3: TGCGCCAGCAGCCAAGCGGGGGAATACAATGAGCAGTTCTTC. It encodes CASSQAGEYNEQFF.